This entry is about one TCR beta chain. This record belongs to a study of T-cell reconstitution after alpha-beta-depleted transplantation in children. Unique molecular identifiers were incorporated when the TCRbeta library was constructed. In TCRdb, the PCR reads were re-called with MiXCR into one record per CDR3 protein. The sample gives 450,000 to 500,000 distinct CDR3 sequences, approximately 12% of which show up once; over 5.5% is in the top ten. CDR3 length: 13 residues. CDR1 and CDR2 (germline): SGDLS, YYNGEE. V was cut by 2 bases and J by 1 base, with 5 bases left in between. The TCR comes from a human donor who donated a stem cell graft to a child with combined immunodeficiency. The specimen comprised PBMCs from the stem cell graft donor, sampled from the stem cell graft. The chain has TRBV9 and TRBJ2-3; D gene uncertain. The CDR3 sequence: CASSVYGTDTQYF. In DNA form, the CDR3 reads TGTGCCAGCAGCGTTTACGGCACAGATACGCAGTATTTT.